The present entry profiles one T cell receptor beta chain with its context. No antigen is known for it. The data were obtained in a study of blood T cells in healthy people across ages. General study results and limits: Per million T cells, TCR beta diversity dropped about linearly as age rose.

A second PCR, run for roughly 7 to 12 cycles, used a sample-barcoded 5' primer plus a J-beta primer mix. TCRdb redid the calling of the 5' RACE reads with MiXCR, one entry per CDR3 protein. The sample holds 1.5 million to 2 million distinct CDR3 sequences, 28% seen once. Sequencing was carried out using blood. The receptor was derived from a woman aged 25 to 39 in good health.

The CDR3, as DNA: TGTGCCAGTAGTATGGGGACAGATCACTACGAGCAGTACTTC. Its protein is CASSMGTDHYEQYF. This sequence joins TRBV19 and TRBJ2-7, with 7 bases fitting TRBD1. The CDR3 contains 14 residues. V dropped 3 bases and J dropped 3; count of bases not matched to a gene: 5. The germline CDR1 and CDR2 sequences are LNHDA and SQIVND (reference sequence).